Listed below are T cell receptor beta chains from one sample, sequenced in a study of T cell responses to AZD1222 COVID-19 vaccine. The repertoire was sequenced with immunoSEQ multiplex PCR; TCRdb's copy has only in-frame clones and lacks some. The top ten clones hold around 52% of a sample with some 47,000 clones, about 83% of them seen once. The starting material was peripheral blood, obtained on day 0 of AZD1222 vaccination. The receptors originated from an adult in good health. Each CDR3 is given with its conserved first and last residue. Fields, in order: D gene, V gene, J gene, clone size, CDR3 DNA, CDR3 protein. D genes are given only for firm matches. Rows may omit the clone size; those that give it use once, few, many or a size class.

>-|TRBV19|TRBJ2-6|-
TGTGCCAGTAGTTCGACAGGTCCTGGGTTGTCGGGGGCCAACGTCCTGACTTTC
CASSSTGPGLSGANVLTF
>-|TRBV7-9|TRBJ2-3|-
TGTGCCAGCAGCTTAGGTCGGCCTAGTGGAGATACGCAGTATTTT
CASSLGRPSGDTQYF
>TRBD2|TRBV7-6|TRBJ2-2|-
TGTGCCAGCAGCTGGACTAGCGGGACCGGGGAGCTGTTTTTT
CASSWTSGTGELFF
>-|TRBV5-1|TRBJ1-2|-
TGCGCCAGCAGCCCGGACCCGGGGGCCGGCTACACCTTC
CASSPDPGAGYTF
>-|TRBV19|TRBJ2-5|-
TGTGCCAGTAAGGGGGGACCAGGGGAGACCCAGTACTTC
CASKGGPGETQYF
>TRBD2|TRBV12-3/TRBV12-4|TRBJ2-5|-
TGTGCCAGCCGTCGGGGGGGAGAGACCCAGTACTTC
CASRRGGETQYF
>TRBD1|TRBV6-2/TRBV6-3|TRBJ2-1|-
TGTGCCAGCAGCTCGACAGGGACCTACAATGAGCAGTTCTTC
CASSSTGTYNEQFF
>-|TRBV7-8|TRBJ1-2|-
TGTGCCAGCAGCCTAGAGGGTGGTGGCTACACCTTC
CASSLEGGGYTF
>TRBD1|TRBV7-2|TRBJ1-5|few
TGTGCCAGCAGCTTAACAGGGGGTCATCAGCCCCAGCATTTT
CASSLTGGHQPQHF
>-|TRBV11-2|TRBJ2-1|-
TGTGCCAGCAGCTTAGTCCGGACCGAGCAGTTCTTC
CASSLVRTEQFF
>-|TRBV7-3|TRBJ2-1|once
TGTGCCAGCAGCCCTACGGGGGATGAGCAGTTCTTC
CASSPTGDEQFF
>-|TRBV7-6|TRBJ1-1|-
TGTGCCAGCAGCATCAGAGTTGAAGCTTTCTTT
CASSIRVEAFF
>TRBD1|TRBV27|TRBJ1-2|-
TGTGCCAGCAGCGGCTTGGCGGGGGCAGGGGGATACTATGGCTACACCTTC
CASSGLAGAGGYYGYTF